What follows is one TCR beta chain and its context. Its target is unknown. Constant-segment-primed 5'RACE gave TCR alpha and TCR beta cDNA libraries with sample barcodes and UMIs. TCRdb recomputed calls from the 5' RACE reads with MiXCR, one row per CDR3 protein. The sample carries around 510,000 distinct CDR3 sequences, roughly 20% recorded once. CDR1 is WSHSY and CDR2 is SAAADI in the germline V gene. The CDR3 is 14 amino acids. Trimming stripped 4 bases from V and 2 bases from J, with 11 bases between. The data are from a study of T-cell memory formation after mild COVID-19. At the level of the study: TCR clusters showed largely donor specificity.

The study, taken as a whole, reports: For contracting clones, CD4+ ones sat mainly in CM and EM, CD8+ in EMRA. The study found balanced CD4/CD8 in clones contracting day 15 to 85 and a CD4+ lean in later expanders.

This receptor was identified in an adult woman who had mild COVID-19 (a few samples of this study predate the infection). Cell type and time point are not known. Specimen: PBMCs or a T cell subset sorted from them (not recorded which). V usage is TRBV10-2 and J usage is TRBJ2-5; D remains unclear. CDR3 nucleotides: TGCGCCAGCAGTGGGGCAGCCCGACAAGAGACCCAGTACTTC. Residues: CASSGAARQETQYF.